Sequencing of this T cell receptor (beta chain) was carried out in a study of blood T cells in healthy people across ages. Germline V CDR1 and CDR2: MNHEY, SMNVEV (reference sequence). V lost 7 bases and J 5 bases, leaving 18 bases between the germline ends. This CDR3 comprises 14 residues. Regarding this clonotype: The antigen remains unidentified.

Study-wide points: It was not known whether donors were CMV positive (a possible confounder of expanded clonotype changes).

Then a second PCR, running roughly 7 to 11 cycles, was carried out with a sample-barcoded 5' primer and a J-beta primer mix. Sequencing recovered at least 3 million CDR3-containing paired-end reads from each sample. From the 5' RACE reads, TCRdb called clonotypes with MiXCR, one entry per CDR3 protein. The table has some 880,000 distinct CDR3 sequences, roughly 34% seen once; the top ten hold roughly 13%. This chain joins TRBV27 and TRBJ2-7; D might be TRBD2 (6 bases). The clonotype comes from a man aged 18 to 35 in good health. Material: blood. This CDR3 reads CASKSAGLSNEQYF. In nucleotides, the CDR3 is TGTGCCAGCAAGTCCGCGGGGCTCTCGAACGAGCAGTACTTC.